Listed below are T cell receptor beta chains from one sample, sequenced in a study of blood T cell repertoires in COVID-19. Generated by immunoSEQ multiplex PCR, the TCRdb table keeps only in-frame clones and is missing some. The data contain around 380,000 clones, approximately 87% of them singletons. The sequencing sample was made of PBMCs or T cells enriched from blood (not recorded which). These receptor sequences come from a man aged 25 to 40 who had recovered from COVID-19. Both conserved end residues are part of each CDR3. The D gene is left open where the match is weak. The size entry is marked missing in some rows and otherwise reads once, few, many or a size class.

DNA,CDR3,D,size,J,V
TGTGCCAGCAGCTCCCTACAGGGTCGCCCTGAAGCTTTCTTT,CASSSLQGRPEAFF,-,-,TRBJ1-1,TRBV6-5
TGTGCCAGCAGCCACCCCCCAGGGGCCAACACCGGGGAGCTGTTTTTT,CASSHPPGANTGELFF,-,-,TRBJ2-2,TRBV4-2
TGTGCCAGCAGTTTAAGAAATGGACAGGGTTCCTACACCTTC,CASSLRNGQGSYTF,TRBD1,-,TRBJ1-2,TRBV27
TGTGCCAGCTGGCCTCGTTGGGGGGATGGCTACACCTTC,CASWPRWGDGYTF,-,once,TRBJ1-2,TRBV6-5
TGTGCCAGCAGCAACGGGGATACGCAGTATTTT,CASSNGDTQYF,-,-,TRBJ2-3,TRBV7-2
TGCAGTGCTGCTAGTCTCTACGAGCAGTACTTC,CSAASLYEQYF,-,-,TRBJ2-7,TRBV20-1
TGTGCCAGCACCCACATCGGGACAGGGACTGAAAAACTGTTTTTT,CASTHIGTGTEKLFF,TRBD1,-,TRBJ1-4,TRBV3-1/TRBV3-2
TGTGCCAGCACCTGGGGCAGCCCGAACACCGGGGAGCTGTTTTTT,CASTWGSPNTGELFF,-,-,TRBJ2-2,TRBV6-5
TGTGCCAGCAGCCCCACAGGGGTGACTGAAGCTTTCTTT,CASSPTGVTEAFF,TRBD1,-,TRBJ1-1,TRBV6-5
TGTGCCAGCAGTTGGGGCGGTGTGAACACTGAAGCTTTCTTT,CASSWGGVNTEAFF,-,-,TRBJ1-1,TRBV27
TGCGCCAGCAGCCAGCCAGAGCGGGGGGTTTTGGAGACCCAGTACTTC,CASSQPERGVLETQYF,TRBD2,-,TRBJ2-5,TRBV4-1
TGTGCCAGCAGTCCCCAGGCCGGGGAGCTGTTTTTT,CASSPQAGELFF,-,-,TRBJ2-2,TRBV12-3/TRBV12-4
TGTGCCAGCAGCCATCTGACACAGTTCTACAATGAGCAGTTCTTC,CASSHLTQFYNEQFF,-,-,TRBJ2-1,TRBV3-1/TRBV3-2
TGCAGTGCTAGTGACCCCTTAGCCTACGAGCAGTACTTC,CSASDPLAYEQYF,-,few,TRBJ2-7,TRBV20-1
TGCGCCAGCAGCCGCCGCGGTCTCCAGTACCAAGAGACCCAGTACTTC,CASSRRGLQYQETQYF,-,-,TRBJ2-5,TRBV5-1
TGTGCCAGCAGCCATTGGGGCGGCACAGATACGCAGTATTTT,CASSHWGGTDTQYF,-,-,TRBJ2-3,TRBV25-1
TGCGCCAGCAGCTTGCGACGTAACAGGGGACCCATCGAAAAACTGTTTTTT,CASSLRRNRGPIEKLFF,TRBD1,-,TRBJ1-4,TRBV5-1
TGTGCCAGCAGCTACAGGGGAATTAGCACAGATACGCAGTATTTT,CASSYRGISTDTQYF,TRBD1,-,TRBJ2-3,TRBV5-5
TGTGCCAGGGGCAACGCTGAAGCTTTCTTT,CARGNAEAFF,-,once,TRBJ1-1,TRBV2
TGTGCCAGCAGTGAAGCGTGGGGCAATAACTATGGCTACACCTTC,CASSEAWGNNYGYTF,-,-,TRBJ1-2,TRBV6-1
TGCGCCAGCAGCCGGGACAGGGTACGGGCTCTAGAGGATGGCTACACCTTC,CASSRDRVRALEDGYTF,TRBD1,-,TRBJ1-2,TRBV5-1
TGTGCCAGCAGTGATTCCAGTGGGAACACTGAAGCTTTCTTT,CASSDSSGNTEAFF,-,-,TRBJ1-1,TRBV2
TGTGCCAGCAGCTTGGCCCTGACGACTCAACCAGGCTACACCTTC,CASSLALTTQPGYTF,-,-,TRBJ1-2,TRBV5-6
TGTGCCACCAATCTGGTGCAGACTGAAGCTTTCTTT,CATNLVQTEAFF,-,-,TRBJ1-1,TRBV24-1
TGTGCCAGTACCCCGGGACAGGGGCCCTACGAGCAGTACTTC,CASTPGQGPYEQYF,TRBD1,-,TRBJ2-7,TRBV19
TGTGCCAGCAGTATGTTGGGCCAGCCCCAGCATTTT,CASSMLGQPQHF,-,-,TRBJ1-5,TRBV12-3/TRBV12-4
TGTGCCAGCAGCCAGACTGCGAACACCGGGGAGCTGTTTTTT,CASSQTANTGELFF,-,-,TRBJ2-2,TRBV3-1/TRBV3-2
TGTGCCATCAGTGGAGAAATATTTGGGGACAGGGGTCTCTTC,CAISGEIFGDRGLF,TRBD1,-,TRBJ2-1,TRBV10-3
TGTGCCAGCAGCCCCAGCGGGAACACTGAAGCTTTCTTT,CASSPSGNTEAFF,-,-,TRBJ1-1,TRBV3-1/TRBV3-2
TGTGCCAGTTCCTCCGGGACAGGCTCTAACTATGGCTACACCTTC,CASSSGTGSNYGYTF,TRBD1,-,TRBJ1-2,TRBV19
TGCGCCAGCAGCCGGGAGGGCCCGGAGACCCAGTACTTC,CASSREGPETQYF,TRBD2,-,TRBJ2-5,TRBV4-1
TGTGCCAGCAGCCGAACCCAGGACAACCCTGAAGCTTTCTTT,CASSRTQDNPEAFF,-,-,TRBJ1-1,TRBV5-4
TGTGCCAGCTCACCAGCAGGGACAGGGGTTAATTCACCCCTCCACTTT,CASSPAGTGVNSPLHF,TRBD1,-,TRBJ1-6,TRBV18
TGCGCCAGCAGCCAAGATGGGAGCAGGGGGCTCAATCAGCCCCAGCATTTT,CASSQDGSRGLNQPQHF,TRBD1,-,TRBJ1-5,TRBV4-3
TGTGCCAGCAGTCCATTAGATACGCAGTATTTT,CASSPLDTQYF,-,-,TRBJ2-3,TRBV12-3/TRBV12-4
TGTGCCACCGCCGGACTAGCGGGGTACAATGAGCAGTTCTTC,CATAGLAGYNEQFF,TRBD2,-,TRBJ2-1,TRBV6-5
TGTGCCATCAGTGAGAGTAGCGGGAGTTACAATGAGCAGTTCTTC,CAISESSGSYNEQFF,TRBD2,-,TRBJ2-1,TRBV10-3
TGTGCCAGCAGCTTAGGGCCGGGAGAGCAGCCCCAGCATTTT,CASSLGPGEQPQHF,-,-,TRBJ1-5,TRBV7-9
TGTGCCAGCAGCTTAGCAGGGGGATACGAGCAGTACTTC,CASSLAGGYEQYF,-,-,TRBJ2-7,TRBV7-9
TGTGCCAGCAGCTTGGGACAGGGGTACTTAAAACTGTTTTTT,CASSLGQGYLKLFF,TRBD1,-,TRBJ1-4,TRBV7-9
TGTGCCAGCAGCCCACAGATCGGAGGGGCCTTTAATTCACCCCTCCACTTT,CASSPQIGGAFNSPLHF,-,-,TRBJ1-6,TRBV7-9
TGTGCCAGCAGTTTATCAGTCTTACGGGGTATAAACACTGAAGCTTTCTTT,CASSLSVLRGINTEAFF,-,-,TRBJ1-1,TRBV27
TGTGCCATCAGTGATAAGGGGCATGGCAATCAGCCCCAGCATTTT,CAISDKGHGNQPQHF,-,-,TRBJ1-5,TRBV10-3
TGTGCCAGCAGCTTACAACAGCACCCAAATGAAAAACTGTTTTTT,CASSLQQHPNEKLFF,-,few,TRBJ1-4,TRBV7-3
TGTGCCAGCAGCTTAGATGAGGAAGGCTACACCTTC,CASSLDEEGYTF,-,-,TRBJ1-2,TRBV7-9
TGTGCCAGCAGCTTAGTTCGGTCAGGGATAGCTTTCTTT,CASSLVRSGIAFF,-,-,TRBJ1-1,TRBV7-8
TGTGCCAGCAGGGCCGGGACAGACAAACCCCAAGAGACCCAGTACTTC,CASRAGTDKPQETQYF,TRBD1,-,TRBJ2-5,TRBV2
TGCGCCAGCAGCCAAGCAGCGGGGGATACAGATACGCAGTATTTT,CASSQAAGDTDTQYF,TRBD2,-,TRBJ2-3,TRBV4-1
TGTGCCAGCTCCCCTCGAACCGACAGGGGCTCTGGAAACACCATATATTTT,CASSPRTDRGSGNTIYF,TRBD1,-,TRBJ1-3,TRBV18
TGTGCCAGCAGCCGGGACAGATTAGAAAAACTGTTTTTT,CASSRDRLEKLFF,TRBD1,-,TRBJ1-4,TRBV11-2
TGTGCCAGCAGCCAAGATCGGGATGGAGGGACTGAAGCTTTCTTT,CASSQDRDGGTEAFF,-,-,TRBJ1-1,TRBV4-2
TGTGCCAGCAGCTTCTCCCGGGACAAGAACTATGGCTACACCTTC,CASSFSRDKNYGYTF,-,-,TRBJ1-2,TRBV11-2
TGTGCCAGCAGCCGGATTGACAGAGCCTACTATGGCTACACCTTC,CASSRIDRAYYGYTF,-,-,TRBJ1-2,TRBV7-9